This paragraph covers one T cell receptor beta chain sequence. The data stem from a study of cytomegalovirus exposure and HLA in healthy donors. PCR primers comprised 60 Vbeta and 13 Jbeta primers. Sequenced by immunoSEQ multiplex PCR; TCRdb stores in-frame clones only, minus some. The sample includes about 110,000 clones. Germline CDR1 and CDR2: SGHDN and FVKESK. The CDR3 contains 15 residues. The ends were cut back, 0 bases at V and 4 bases at J, with 10 bases in the middle. The sample taken for sequencing was PBMCs. The origin of this receptor is a man aged 40-55 years in good health and CMV-seropositive. V usage is TRBV14 and J usage is TRBJ2-1; possibly TRBD1 for D (5 bases). The CDR3 is CASSQEEDSYNEQFF. The CDR3 coding sequence is TGTGCCAGCAGCCAAGAGGAAGACAGTTACAATGAGCAGTTCTTC.